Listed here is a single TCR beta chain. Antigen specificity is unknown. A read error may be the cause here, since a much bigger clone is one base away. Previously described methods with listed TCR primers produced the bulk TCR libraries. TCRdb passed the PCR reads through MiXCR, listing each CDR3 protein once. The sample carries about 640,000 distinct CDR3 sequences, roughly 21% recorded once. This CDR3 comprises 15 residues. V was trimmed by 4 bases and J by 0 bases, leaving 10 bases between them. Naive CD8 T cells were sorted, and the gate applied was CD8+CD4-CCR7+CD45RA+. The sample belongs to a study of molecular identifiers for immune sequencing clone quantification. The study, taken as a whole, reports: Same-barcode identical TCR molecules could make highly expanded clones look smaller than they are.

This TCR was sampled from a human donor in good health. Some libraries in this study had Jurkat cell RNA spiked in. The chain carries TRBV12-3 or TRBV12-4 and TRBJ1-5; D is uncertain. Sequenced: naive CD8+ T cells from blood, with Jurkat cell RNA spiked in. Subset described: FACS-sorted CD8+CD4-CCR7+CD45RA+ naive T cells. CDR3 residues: CASSSSGCSNQPQHF. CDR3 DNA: TGTGCCAGCAGTTCGTCGGGGTGTAGCAATCAGCCCCAGCATTTT.